This T cell receptor (beta chain) emerged from a study of blood T cell repertoires in COVID-19. The assay was immunoSEQ multiplex PCR, and TCRdb's table has in-frame clones only and misses some. The profile shows around 200,000 clones, around 82% of them singletons. This CDR3 contains 15 residues. V lost 1 base and J lost 7, with 11 bases in between. Germline V gene data show CDR1 as MNHNS and CDR2 as SASEGT. What was sequenced was peripheral blood. This receptor was obtained from a man aged 50-59 years with active or convalescent COVID-19. V and J are TRBV6-1 and TRBJ1-6, with D maybe TRBD1 (6 bases). CDR3 in DNA: TGTGCCAGCAGTGAAGGGACAGTGTCCAATTCACCCCTCCACTTT. This gives the protein CASSEGTVSNSPLHF.